Presented here are 25 T cell receptor beta chains from one specimen sequenced in a study of shared clonotypes between healthy human individuals. The assay was immunoSEQ multiplex PCR, and TCRdb's table has in-frame clones only and misses some. The repertoire holds about 2.4 million clones, with just over 90% as singletons. Sequenced input: naive CD4+ T cells sorted from blood. As to subset: CD45RA+ positively selected. Receptor source: a young man in good health.

The J gene is TRBJ2-1, the V gene TRBV4-1; 10 bases line up with TRBD2. The CDR3 extends over 15 amino acids. Germline-derived CDR1 and CDR2 are MGHRA and YSYEKL. J was trimmed by 6 bases and V by 2 bases; bases with no gene match: 4. The CDR3 sequence: CASSQPGLASNEQFF. The CDR3 bases are TGCGCCAGCAGCCAACCGGGACTAGCGAGCAATGAGCAGTTCTTC.

The chain is built from TRBV11-2 and TRBJ1-2; no clear D gene. The CDR3 has 13 amino acids. CDR1 and CDR2 (germline): SGHAT, FQNNGV. Trimming left V 1 base short and J 7 bases short, with 10 bases between. CDR3 DNA: TGTGCCAGCAGCTTAGGGGTCTTGGGTGGCTACACCTTC. This translates into CASSLGVLGGYTF.

The chain links TRBV6-1 to TRBJ1-1, with a tentative D call TRBD1 (6 bases). Germline assignment: CDR1 MNHNS and CDR2 SASEGT. The CDR3 totals 15 residues. V was cut by 1 base and J by 4 bases, with 13 bases left in between. CDR3 bases: TGTGCCAGCAGTGAAGTAGTCGGAGGGGGCACTGAAGCTTTCTTT. This codes for CASSEVVGGGTEAFF.

The chain combines TRBV10-3 with TRBJ2-1; D unresolved. This CDR3 spans 14 amino acids. CDR1 and CDR2 from the germline V gene are ENHRY and SYGVKD. Trimming left V 7 bases short and J 6 bases short, with 16 bases between. The CDR3 DNA sequence: TGTGCCATCACCGACATCTTCTCCGGCAATGAGCAGTTCTTC. Its protein is CAITDIFSGNEQFF.

The chain recombines TRBV5-1 with TRBJ2-5; 9 nucleotides align to TRBD2. Trimming took 0 bases from V and 0 from J; bases not matched to a gene: 6. This CDR3 region has 17 residues. CDR1 and CDR2 from the germline V gene are SGHRS and YFSETQ. The CDR3 DNA reads TGCGCCAGCAGCTTGGCGGTGCTAGCGGGGCACCAAGAGACCCAGTACTTC. Its protein product is CASSLAVLAGHQETQYF.

The rearrangement links TRBV6-1 to TRBJ1-1; 8 nucleotides agree with TRBD1. V was clipped by 10 bases and J by 5 bases; unmatched bases: 15. Germline loops: CDR1 MNHNS, CDR2 SASEGT. The CDR3 has 15 amino acids. The DNA for the CDR3 is TGTGCCACTGTCGGACAGGGATTAGGGCGGACTGAAGCTTTCTTT. It encodes CATVGQGLGRTEAFF.

The chain uses TRBV25-1 and TRBJ2-7, with D tentatively TRBD1 (6 bases). The V end was cut by 6 bases, the J end by 0 bases, with 12 bases between. CDR1 is MGHDK, CDR2 SYGVNS, per germline. There are 14 residues in the CDR3. The CDR3 is CASRPTGYSYEQYF. In nucleotides, the CDR3 is TGTGCCAGCAGACCCACAGGGTACTCCTACGAGCAGTACTTC.

This chain connects TRBV18 to TRBJ2-7; D not certain. The CDR3 length is 13 residues. Germline CDR1 is KGHSH and CDR2 is LQKENI. The V end lost 1 base, the J end lost 6 bases, and 10 bases lay between the germline ends. In DNA, the CDR3 is TGTGCCAGCTCACCACTAGACCGCTCCGAGCAGTACTTC. As protein: CASSPLDRSEQYF. Together with reference TRBV18 and TRBJ2-7, the CDR3 gives the full variable domain: NAGVMQNPRHLVRRRGQEARLRCSPMKGHSHVYWYRQLPEEGLKFMVYLQKENIIDESGMPKERFSAEFPKEGPSILRIQQVVRGDSAAYFCASSPLDRSEQYFGPGTRLTVT.

V gene TRBV10-3 combines with J gene TRBJ2-7; 7 nucleotides align to TRBD1. Trimming cost V 10 bases and J 0 bases; bases outside gene matches: 9. Germline CDR1 is ENHRY and CDR2 is SYGVKD. This CDR3 region has 14 residues. CDR3 nucleotides: TGTGCCACCGCGACTCGGACAGGCTCCTACGAGCAGTACTTC. The encoded protein is CATATRTGSYEQYF.

The chain has TRBV5-1 and TRBJ2-1, with 9 bases identical to TRBD1. V was pared by 0 bases and J by 6 bases, with 7 bases of the junction left unmatched. Germline CDR1 SGHRS, CDR2 YFSETQ. This CDR3 region has 16 residues. CDR3 sequence: CASSLVGGQGGNEQFF. CDR3 nucleotides: TGCGCCAGCAGCTTGGTGGGGGGACAGGGCGGCAATGAGCAGTTCTTC.

V gene TRBV10-1 combines with J gene TRBJ2-1; 8 nucleotides match TRBD1. From germline, CDR1 is WNHNN and CDR2 SYGVQD (reference sequence). The CDR3 runs to 14 residues. J was trimmed by 0 bases and V by 10 bases; bases with no gene match: 5. For the CDR3, the DNA is TGCGCCATTGATGGACAGGGCTCCTACAATGAGCAGTTCTTC. This sequence encodes CAIDGQGSYNEQFF.

The rearrangement links TRBV21-1 to TRBJ2-7; the table's TRBD2 call for D was not verified on the DNA. TRBV21-1 is classified as a pseudogene. The length of the CDR3 is 15 residues. Written as DNA, the CDR3 is TGTGCCAGCACCTCCGGCGGGAGGACCACCTACGAGCAGTACTTC. Its protein product is CASTSGGRTTYEQYF.

CDR3 loop: CSARTAETQYF. The CDR3 DNA reads as TGCAGTGCTAGGACAGCGGAGACCCAGTACTTC. The gene calls are TRBV20-1 and TRBJ2-5; tentative D call: TRBD1 (5 bases). Per germline, CDR1 DFQATT and CDR2 SNEGSKA (reference sequence). V shed 3 bases and J shed 5 bases, with 7 bases lying between them. This CDR3 is built from 11 residues.

The chain uses TRBV5-1 and TRBJ2-1; D is uncertain. The CDR3 has 14 residues. From germline, CDR1 is SGHRS and CDR2 YFSETQ. V shed 0 bases and J shed 6 bases, with 10 bases lying between them. In DNA form, the CDR3 reads TGCGCCAGCAGCTTGGACGGTCCAAGCAATGAGCAGTTCTTC. Protein: CASSLDGPSNEQFF.

Note on this clone: In the same sample, other DNA sequences code for this CDR3. The chain recombines TRBV18 with TRBJ2-5; D remains ambiguous. This CDR3 is built from 13 residues. Germline CDR1 is KGHSH and CDR2 is LQKENI. Trimming left V 2 bases short and J 1 base short, with 5 bases between. The CDR3 loop reads CASSPGIQETQYF. The CDR3 coding sequence is TGTGCCAGCTCACCAGGTATCCAAGAGACCCAGTACTTC.

This sequence joins TRBV19 and TRBJ1-6; no firm D call. V gave up 0 bases and J gave up 10 bases, with 10 bases separating them. Germline loops: CDR1 LNHDA, CDR2 SQIVND (reference sequence). The CDR3 contains 14 residues. For the CDR3, the DNA is TGTGCCAGTAGTATAGAGGGGAACAACTCACCCCTCCACTTT. Residues: CASSIEGNNSPLHF.

The chain employs TRBV6-5 and TRBJ2-3, with TRBD2 matching 7 bases. J was trimmed by 1 base and V by 2 bases; bases with no gene match: 6. The germline V gene has CDR1 MNHEY and CDR2 SVGAGI. The CDR3 has 16 amino acids. The CDR3 DNA is TGTGCCAGCAGTTACAGGGCGGCGGGGGGCACAGATACGCAGTATTTT. This encodes CASSYRAAGGTDTQYF.

This clone was detected a few times. The chain uses TRBV21-1 and TRBJ1-6; the table assigns TRBD1, which was not confirmed against the DNA. TRBV21-1 is tagged as a pseudogene. The CDR3 is 13 residues long. The CDR3 is CASSDRQDSPLHF. The CDR3 DNA reads TGTGCCAGCAGCGACCGACAGGATTCACCCCTCCACTTT.

This clone was counted a few times. V and J are TRBV20-1 and TRBJ1-1; maybe TRBD1 (6 bases). The germline gives CDR1 DFQATT, CDR2 SNEGSKA (reference sequence). There are 11 residues in the CDR3. V was clipped by 5 bases and J by 4 bases, with 8 bases between them. Here the CDR3 reads CSAQGITEAFF. The CDR3 DNA sequence: TGCAGTGCTCAGGGGATCACTGAAGCTTTCTTT.

The rearrangement uses TRBV4-3 and TRBJ2-7; D is unclear. CDR1 LGHNA and CDR2 YSLEER come from the germline V gene. The CDR3 length is 14 residues. The V end was cut by 1 base, the J end by 3 bases, with 10 bases between. The CDR3 DNA reads as TGCGCCAGCAGCCAAGCTACGACAAACTACGAGCAGTACTTC. Protein product: CASSQATTNYEQYF.

This chain links TRBV18 with TRBJ2-2; D perhaps matches TRBD1 (5 bases). Germline V CDR1 and CDR2: KGHSH, LQKENI. Trimming shortened V by 1 base and J by 6 bases, and 12 bases separated the two germline ends. This CDR3 is built from 15 residues. The CDR3 bases are TGTGCCAGCTCACCACGACCAGGGATCGCCGGGGAGCTGTTTTTT. Amino acid sequence: CASSPRPGIAGELFF.

The chain has TRBV7-2 and TRBJ2-1, with a possible D match to TRBD2 (6 bases). From germline, CDR1 is SGHTA and CDR2 FQGNSA. The CDR3 sequence is 16 residues long. The ends were cut back, 1 base at V and 4 bases at J, with 14 bases in the middle. CDR3 nucleotides: TGTGCCAGCAGCTTAGGATCCGGGGGAAAATACAATGAGCAGTTCTTC. Its translation: CASSLGSGGKYNEQFF.

The rearrangement links TRBV19 to TRBJ1-1; D perhaps matches TRBD1 (6 bases). Germline lookup yields CDR1 LNHDA and CDR2 SQIVND (reference sequence). The CDR3 covers 15 residues. V shed 5 bases and J shed 1 base, with 14 bases lying between them. This chain's CDR3 is CASSLRTVRNTEAFF. CDR3 coding DNA: TGTGCCAGTAGTCTCCGGACAGTAAGGAACACTGAAGCTTTCTTT.

The chain joins TRBV5-1 to TRBJ2-1, with 7 nucleotides matching TRBD2. Trimming at V came to 0 bases and at J to 0 bases, leaving 3 bases not matched to a gene. CDR1 and CDR2 from the germline V gene are SGHRS and YFSETQ. CDR3 length: 16 amino acids. This CDR3 reads CASSLVAGASYNEQFF. The CDR3 DNA reads TGCGCCAGCAGCTTGGTTGCGGGAGCCTCCTACAATGAGCAGTTCTTC.

This clone was recorded once. V and J are TRBV10-1 and TRBJ2-7, with 7 bases identical to TRBD1. There are 13 residues in the CDR3. Per germline, CDR1 WNHNN and CDR2 SYGVQD (reference sequence). After removal of 0 bases from V and 6 bases from J, the junction contained 2 bases not matched to a gene. As DNA, the CDR3 is TGCGCCAGCAGTGAGTCGAACAGGGGCGAGCAGTACTTC. It yields the protein CASSESNRGEQYF.